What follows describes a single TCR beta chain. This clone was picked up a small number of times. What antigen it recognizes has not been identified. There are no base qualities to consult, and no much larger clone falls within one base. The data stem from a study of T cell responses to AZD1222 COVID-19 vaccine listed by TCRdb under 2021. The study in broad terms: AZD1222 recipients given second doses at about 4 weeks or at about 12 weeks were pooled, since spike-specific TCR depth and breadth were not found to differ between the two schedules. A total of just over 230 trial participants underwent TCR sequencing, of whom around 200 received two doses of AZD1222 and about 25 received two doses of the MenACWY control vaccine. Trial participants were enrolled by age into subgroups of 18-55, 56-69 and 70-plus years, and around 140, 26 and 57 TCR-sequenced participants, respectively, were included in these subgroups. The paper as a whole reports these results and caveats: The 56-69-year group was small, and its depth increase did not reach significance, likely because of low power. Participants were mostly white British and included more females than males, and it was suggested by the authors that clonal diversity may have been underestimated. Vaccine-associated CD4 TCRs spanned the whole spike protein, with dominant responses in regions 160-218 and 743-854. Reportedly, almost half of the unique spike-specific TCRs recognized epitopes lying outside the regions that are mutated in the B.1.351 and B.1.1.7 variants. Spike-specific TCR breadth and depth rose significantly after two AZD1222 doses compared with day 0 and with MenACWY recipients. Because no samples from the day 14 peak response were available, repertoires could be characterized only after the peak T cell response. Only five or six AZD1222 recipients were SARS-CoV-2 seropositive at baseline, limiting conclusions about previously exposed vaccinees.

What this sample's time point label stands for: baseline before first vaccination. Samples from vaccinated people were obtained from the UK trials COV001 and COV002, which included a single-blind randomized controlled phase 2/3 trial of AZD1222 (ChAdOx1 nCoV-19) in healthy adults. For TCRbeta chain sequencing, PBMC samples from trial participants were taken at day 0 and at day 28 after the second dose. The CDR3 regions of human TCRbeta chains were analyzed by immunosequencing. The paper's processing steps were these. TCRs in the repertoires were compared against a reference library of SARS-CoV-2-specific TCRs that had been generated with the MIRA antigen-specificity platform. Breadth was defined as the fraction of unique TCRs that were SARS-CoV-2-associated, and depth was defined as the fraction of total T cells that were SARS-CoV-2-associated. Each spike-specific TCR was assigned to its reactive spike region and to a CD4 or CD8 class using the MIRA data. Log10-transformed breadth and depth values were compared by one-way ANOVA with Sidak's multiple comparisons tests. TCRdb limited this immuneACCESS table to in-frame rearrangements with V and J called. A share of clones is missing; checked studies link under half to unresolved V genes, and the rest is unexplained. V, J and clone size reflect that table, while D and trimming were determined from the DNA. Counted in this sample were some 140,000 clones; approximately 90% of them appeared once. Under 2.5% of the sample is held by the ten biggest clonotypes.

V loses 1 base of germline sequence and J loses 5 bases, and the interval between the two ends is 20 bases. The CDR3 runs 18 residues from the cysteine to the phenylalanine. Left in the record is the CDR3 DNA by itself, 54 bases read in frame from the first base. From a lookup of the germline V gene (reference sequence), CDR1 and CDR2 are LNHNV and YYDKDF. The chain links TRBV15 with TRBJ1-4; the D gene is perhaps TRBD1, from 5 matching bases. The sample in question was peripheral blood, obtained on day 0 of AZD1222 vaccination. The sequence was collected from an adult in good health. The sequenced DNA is TGTGCCACCAGCAGAGGCAGAGATAGAGGGGTTGGGAATGAAAAACTGTTTTTT. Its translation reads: CATSRGRDRGVGNEKLFF.